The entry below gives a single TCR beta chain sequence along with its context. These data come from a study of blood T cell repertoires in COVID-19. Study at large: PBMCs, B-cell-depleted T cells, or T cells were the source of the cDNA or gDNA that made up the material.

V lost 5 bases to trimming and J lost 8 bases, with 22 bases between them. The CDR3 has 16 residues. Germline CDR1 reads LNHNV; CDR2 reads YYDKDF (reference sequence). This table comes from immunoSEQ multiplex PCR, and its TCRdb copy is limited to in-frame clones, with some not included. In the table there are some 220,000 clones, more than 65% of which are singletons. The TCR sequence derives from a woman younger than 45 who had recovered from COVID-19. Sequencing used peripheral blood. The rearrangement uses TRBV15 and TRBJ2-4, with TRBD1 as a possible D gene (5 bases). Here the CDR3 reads CATSPPRWAGLHIQYF. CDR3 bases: TGTGCCACCAGCCCACCCCGATGGGCAGGGTTACACATTCAGTACTTC. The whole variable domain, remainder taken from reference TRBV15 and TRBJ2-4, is DAMVIQNPRYQVTQFGKPVTLSCSQTLNHNVMYWYQQKSSQAPKLLFHYYDKDFNNEADTPDNFQSRRPNTSFCFLDIRSPGLGDTAMYLCATSPPRWAGLHIQYFGAGTRLSVL.